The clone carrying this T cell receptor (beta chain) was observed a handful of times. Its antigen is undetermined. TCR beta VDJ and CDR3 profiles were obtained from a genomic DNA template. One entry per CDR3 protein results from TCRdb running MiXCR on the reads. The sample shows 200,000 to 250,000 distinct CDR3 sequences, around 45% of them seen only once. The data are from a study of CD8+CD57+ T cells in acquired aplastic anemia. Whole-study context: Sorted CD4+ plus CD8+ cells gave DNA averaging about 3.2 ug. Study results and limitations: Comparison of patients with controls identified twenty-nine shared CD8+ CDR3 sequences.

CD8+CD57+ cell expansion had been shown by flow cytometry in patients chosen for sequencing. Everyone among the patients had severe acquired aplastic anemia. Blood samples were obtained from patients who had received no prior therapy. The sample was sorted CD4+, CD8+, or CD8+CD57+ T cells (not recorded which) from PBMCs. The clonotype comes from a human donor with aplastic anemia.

CDR3 DNA: TGTGCCAGCAGCCAAGATCGGGGACTTAGCGGGAGGGCCATGGAGACCCAGTACTTC. Translated, it gives CASSQDRGLSGRAMETQYF. This rearrangement joins TRBV11-2 to TRBJ2-5, with 11 bases identical to TRBD2. The CDR3 covers 19 residues. With 5 bases clipped from V and 5 bases from J, the junction kept 19 bases outside the gene matches. Germline lookup yields CDR1 SGHAT and CDR2 FQNNGV.